The rows below give T cell receptor beta chains drawn from one sample of a study of shared clonotypes between healthy human individuals. Libraries were prepared by immunoSEQ multiplex PCR; TCRdb keeps only in-frame clonotypes and omits some of them. The sample has 450,000 to 500,000 clones; 76% are singletons. The source material was PBMCs. Receptors were obtained from a middle-aged woman in good health. Some clones in this sample may be carry-over from other donors' samples. CDR3s include the opening cysteine and the closing phenylalanine or tryptophan. Each record gives: D gene, CDR3 length, V gene, clone size, J gene, CDR3 DNA, CDR3 protein. A D gene is named only where the DNA matches it firmly. Only part of the rows carry a size: once, few, many, or a class if the clone is expanded.

NA	17	TRBV29-1	NA	TRBJ2-1	TGCAGCGTTGAAGGCGAAATCCGGGACTTTTCCTACAATGAGCAGTTCTTC	CSVEGEIRDFSYNEQFF
TRBD2	17	TRBV15	many	TRBJ2-3	TGTGCCACCAGCAGTGGGTTTAGTTCGGGAGGACCGGATACGCAGTATTTT	CATSSGFSSGGPDTQYF
TRBD1	14	TRBV28	few	TRBJ1-2	TGTGCCAGCAGTGGAATGACAGGGCACTATGGCTACACCTTC	CASSGMTGHYGYTF
NA	15	TRBV5-5	NA	TRBJ2-7	TGTGCCAGCAGCTTGGTGGGACACGGGACCTACGAGCAGTACTTC	CASSLVGHGTYEQYF
NA	14	TRBV19	NA	TRBJ1-3	TGTGCCAGTAGTATAGGGGGGACCTGGACCACCATATATTTT	CASSIGGTWTTIYF
TRBD1	15	TRBV6-5	NA	TRBJ2-2	TGTGCCAGCTACATTGGACAGGGTGTCGTCGGGGAGCTGTTTTTT	CASYIGQGVVGELFF
NA	14	TRBV28	NA	TRBJ2-2	TGTGCCAGCAGTTTGACTGCGCTGGGCGGGGAGCTGTTTTTT	CASSLTALGGELFF
NA	15	TRBV6-4	NA	TRBJ1-2	TGTGCCAGCAGTGACTCGGGGGGGCCTTCCTATGGCTACACCTTC	CASSDSGGPSYGYTF
TRBD1	15	TRBV14	NA	TRBJ2-7	TGTGCCAGCAGCCAGGCTCCGGGACAGGGCTACGAGCAGTACTTC	CASSQAPGQGYEQYF
TRBD2	15	TRBV6-5	NA	TRBJ2-5	TGTGCCAGCAGTCCCCGGGAGGGCCTACAAGAGACCCAGTACTTC	CASSPREGLQETQYF
NA	16	TRBV2	NA	TRBJ1-3	TGTGCCAGCAGTGTAATAAGGACTAGTTCTGGAAACACCATATATTTT	CASSVIRTSSGNTIYF
TRBD2	16	TRBV5-5	NA	TRBJ2-2	TGTGCCAGCAGCTTGAGACTAGCGGCCCTCACCGGGGAGCTGTTTTTT	CASSLRLAALTGELFF
NA	12	TRBV28	NA	TRBJ1-2	TGTGCCTTTGGGGGGGTTAACTATGGCTACACCTTC	CAFGGVNYGYTF
TRBD1	17	TRBV4-2	NA	TRBJ2-2	TGTGCCAGCAGCCAAGTCCGACAGGGGGCGAACACCGGGGAGCTGTTTTTT	CASSQVRQGANTGELFF
NA	12	TRBV30	few	TRBJ2-7	TGTGCCTGGAGTGGGGGGCGTTACGAGCAGTACTTC	CAWSGGRYEQYF
NA	13	TRBV29-1	NA	TRBJ2-1	TGCAGCGCTGAGCGACAGCCGAGTAATGAGCAGTTCTTC	CSAERQPSNEQFF
NA	15	TRBV11-2	few	TRBJ1-4	TGTGCCAGCAGTTTTACGTCCACAGGAACCGAAAAACTGTTTTTT	CASSFTSTGTEKLFF
TRBD1	15	TRBV9	few	TRBJ2-7	TGTGCCAGCAGCGTTACTCCGCAGGGGGTGCGTGAGCAGTACTTC	CASSVTPQGVREQYF
TRBD2	13	TRBV29-1	NA	TRBJ2-7	TGCAGCGTAAGGACTAGCGGGATGGACGAGCAGTACTTC	CSVRTSGMDEQYF
TRBD2	15	TRBV9	NA	TRBJ2-4	TGTGCCAGCAGCGTAAAGGGGACTAGCAGCGGCATTCAGTACTTC	CASSVKGTSSGIQYF
NA	14	TRBV18	few	TRBJ1-2	TGTGCCAGCTCACCGGGTATCAGGGACGATGGCTACACCTTC	CASSPGIRDDGYTF
NA	18	TRBV5-6	NA	TRBJ2-2	TGTGCCAGCAGCCACCAAAGCGGGCGTCACGCGAACACCGGGGAGCTGTTTTTT	CASSHQSGRHANTGELFF
NA	12	TRBV30	NA	TRBJ2-1	TGTGCCTGGAGTGGCTTAGGTCATGAGCAGTTCTTC	CAWSGLGHEQFF
TRBD1	15	TRBV7-2	once	TRBJ1-2	TGTGCCAGCAGCTTGCGGCACAGGGGGAACCATGGCTACACCTTC	CASSLRHRGNHGYTF
NA	15	TRBV18	NA	TRBJ1-5	TGTGCCAGCTCACCAAGGGGGGCGAGGAATCAGCCCCAGCATTTT	CASSPRGARNQPQHF
NA	14	TRBV28	few	TRBJ2-7	TGTGCCAGCAGACCACCGGGACCCCACTACGAGCAGTACTTC	CASRPPGPHYEQYF
TRBD1	15	TRBV19	NA	TRBJ2-1	TGTGCCAGTACCCCAGGGGGATGGGTGTACAATGAGCAGTTCTTC	CASTPGGWVYNEQFF
TRBD1	15	TRBV7-3	NA	TRBJ2-7	TGTGCCAGCGGACGGCCGGGACAGGGGCCCGACGAGCAGTACTTC	CASGRPGQGPDEQYF
TRBD1	16	TRBV28	NA	TRBJ1-5	TGTGCCAGCAGTCCTCCCGGACAGGGGGCGCGATGGCCCCAGCATTTT	CASSPPGQGARWPQHF
NA	13	TRBV4-1	NA	TRBJ2-5	TGCGCCAGCAGCCAAGTGCTAGGGGAGACCCAGTACTTC	CASSQVLGETQYF
NA	15	TRBV7-3	NA	TRBJ2-1	TGTGCCAGCAGCCCCCATAGGGGGGGAGACAATGAGCAGTTCTTC	CASSPHRGGDNEQFF
TRBD2	14	TRBV30	NA	TRBJ2-1	TGTGCCTGGAATATGGGGGGGACTGCTGGCCGTCTGTTCTTC	CAWNMGGTAGRLFF
NA	12	TRBV19	NA	TRBJ1-1	TGTGCCAGTAGACAACAGGGAACTGAAGCTTTCTTT	CASRQQGTEAFF
NA	12	TRBV27	NA	TRBJ1-6	TGTGCCAGCAGGACAGTTAATTCACCCCTCCACTTT	CASRTVNSPLHF
TRBD1	14	TRBV5-1	NA	TRBJ1-2	TGCGCCAGCAGCGCAGGGGGACCTAACTATGGCTACACCTTC	CASSAGGPNYGYTF
NA	15	TRBV21-1	NA	TRBJ2-7	TGTGCCAGCAGCAAATTCAGGGGTATTGGCTACGAGCAGTACTTC	CASSKFRGIGYEQYF
NA	16	TRBV6-1	few	TRBJ2-6	TGTGCCAGCAGTGAACTCCGGGGGACTGGGGCCAACGTCCTGACTTTC	CASSELRGTGANVLTF
NA	14	TRBV5-4	NA	TRBJ2-2	TGTGCCAGCAGCGTGCGTTTGGTTCCCGGGGAGCTGTTTTTT	CASSVRLVPGELFF
NA	14	TRBV2	NA	TRBJ2-2	TGTGCCAGGGGGGGATCATCGAAAACCGGGGAGCTGTTTTTT	CARGGSSKTGELFF
NA	13	TRBV30	NA	TRBJ1-1	TGTGCCTGGAGTGTCCAGACTAACACTGAAGCTTTCTTT	CAWSVQTNTEAFF
NA	13	TRBV7-3	NA	TRBJ2-7	TGTGCCAGCAGCCCCCGGCCCGGCTACGAGCAGTACTTC	CASSPRPGYEQYF
TRBD1	15	TRBV6-6	NA	TRBJ2-1	TGTGCCAGCAGTTACTGGACAGGGGGCGGCGATGAGCAGTTCTTC	CASSYWTGGGDEQFF
TRBD1	12	TRBV29-1	NA	TRBJ1-2	TGCAGCGTTGGAGGACAGGGGGATGGCTACACCTTC	CSVGGQGDGYTF
TRBD2	16	TRBV28	NA	TRBJ2-7	TGTGCCAGCAGTTTGATTAGCGGGAGGGGGACCTACGAGCAGTACTTC	CASSLISGRGTYEQYF